This paragraph reports one T cell receptor (beta chain). Antigen: not known. PCR involved 60 Vbeta and 13 Jbeta primers. In the original analysis: Later work found 65 million to 100 million unique TCR beta chains, with 9.5 million to 12 million shared. The protocol was immunoSEQ multiplex PCR, while the TCRdb copy is restricted to in-frame clones and leaves out a portion. V, J and clone size derive from that table, while D and trimming were established from the DNA sequence. The sample lists 95,000 or so clones, roughly 71% occurring once. The data derive from a study of cytomegalovirus exposure and HLA in healthy donors. At the level of the study: Among roughly 180 million T cells, an earlier analysis found roughly 120 million unique TCR beta sequences. Overall study results and limits: The study found most TCR sequences rare, yet found some public TCRs in many donors. Versus the approximately 670-donor mean, an Asian-associated ancestry cluster reportedly showed fewer N-insertions in a later analysis.

Germline CDR1 MNHNY, CDR2 SVGAGI (reference sequence). V lost 2 bases and J lost 9, with 16 bases in between. The CDR3 is 14 residues long. The TCR was taken from a woman aged 40 to 49 in good health and CMV-seronegative. The sample consisted of PBMCs. The V gene is TRBV6-6, the J gene TRBJ1-2, with a weak D call TRBD1 (5 bases). CDR3 DNA: TGTGCCAGCAGTTACATCGGCAGGGATACACGCTACACCTTC. This encodes CASSYIGRDTRYTF.